What follows are 8 T cell receptor beta chains derived from one specimen sequenced in a study of Graves' ophthalmopathy and Graves' hyperthyroidism (dated by TCRdb to the late 2010s). Sequencing instrument: Illumina HiSeq 2000. For repertoire sequencing, TCR beta CDR3 regions were amplified from RNA transcripts. The first round was an RT-PCR using HTBI primers with the Qiagen OneStep RT-PCR kit, and this first round was followed by a second-round multiplex PCR, then size selection and purification. The raw public data were reprocessed by TCRdb itself: fastp quality trimming at Q25, MiXCR clonotype calling, in-frame beta chains only. For every CDR3 protein sequence, its rows merge into one entry that carries the most common genes and DNA. In all, the sample holds approximately 480,000 distinct CDR3 sequences, and around 14% of those were seen once. The top ten clonotypes cover 9.5% to 10% of the sample.

The sample was blood. These receptors came from a woman in her 30s with Graves' ophthalmopathy. Donor details come from another sample of the same person, matched by shared clones.

This clonotype was counted many times. The rearrangement joins TRBV5-1 to TRBJ1-2; a possible D gene is TRBD1 (5 bases). Germline CDR1 SGHRS, CDR2 YFSETQ. Trimming took 4 bases from V and 8 from J, leaving 12 bases between them. The CDR3 has 12 residues. Written as DNA, the CDR3 is TGCGCCAGCAGCCCGGACATTAACGGCTACACCTTC. Its translation: CASSPDINGYTF.

This clonotype was seen ten or more times. The chain links TRBV28 to TRBJ2-5; TRBD2 matches 8 bases. CDR3 length: 16 amino acids. Trimming at V came to 4 bases and at J to 6 bases, leaving 13 bases not matched to a gene. Germline loops: CDR1 MDHEN, CDR2 SYDVKM. CDR3 coding DNA: TGTGCCAGCAGTTACCAAAGCGGGGGCGCCCTGAAGACCCAGTACTTC. It translates to CASSYQSGGALKTQYF.

This clonotype showed up many times. The J gene is TRBJ2-7, the V gene TRBV7-2; maybe TRBD2 (6 bases). The CDR3 runs to 12 residues. The germline gives CDR1 SGHTA, CDR2 FQGNSA. V was pared by 5 bases and J by 5 bases, with 10 bases between. The CDR3 is CASSPPGDEQYF. As DNA, the CDR3 is TGTGCCAGCAGCCCCCCGGGGGACGAGCAGTACTTC.

This clonotype occurred many times. The chain combines TRBV2 with TRBJ1-1; 8 bases fit TRBD1. The V gene end was trimmed by 6 bases and the J gene end by 4 bases; junction bases not matched to a gene: 4. Germline V gene sequence: CDR1 SNHLY, CDR2 FYNNEI. The CDR3 is 13 residues long. The CDR3: CASSSDRATEAFF. The CDR3, as DNA: TGTGCCAGCAGCTCGGACAGGGCCACTGAAGCTTTCTTT.

This clonotype was observed at least ten times. The V call is TRBV6-1, the J call TRBJ1-1; D remains ambiguous. V lost 2 bases, J lost 8 bases, and 12 bases lay in between. Germline assignment: CDR1 MNHNS and CDR2 SASEGT. CDR3 length: 13 residues. The CDR3 sequence: CASSESERGEAFF. The CDR3 DNA reads TGTGCCAGCAGTGAATCCGAGCGCGGCGAAGCTTTCTTT.

This clonotype was seen a handful of times. The V call is TRBV11-1, the J call TRBJ2-2; the D is unclear. V lost 11 bases and J 6 bases, leaving 13 bases between the germline ends. The germline gives CDR1 SGHAT, CDR2 FQDESV (reference sequence). CDR3 length: 12 amino acids. This CDR3 reads CAVEGSAGELFF. The DNA for the CDR3 is TGTGCCGTTGAAGGTTCGGCCGGGGAGCTGTTTTTT.

This clonotype has ten or more counts. The chain joins TRBV28 to TRBJ1-6, with 7 bases matching TRBD1. Germline trimming cut 4 bases from V and 7 bases from J; bases unmatched to any gene: 10. The CDR3 is 16 amino acids. The germline gives CDR1 MDHEN, CDR2 SYDVKM. As DNA, the CDR3 is TGTGCCAGCAGTTCCCTACCGGGACAGTTCAATTCACCCCTCCACTTT. Translating gives CASSSLPGQFNSPLHF.

Notes on this clonotype: Given the absence of the conserved phenylalanine or tryptophan at the CDR3 end, a read error is likely. The genes are TRBV28 and TRBJ1-1; D is ambiguous. The V gene's germline CDR1 is MDHEN and CDR2 SYDVKM. The CDR3 totals 13 residues. The V and J ends lost 6 bases and 2 bases respectively, with 10 bases between them. CDR3 sequence reads: CASSLAGNTEAFL. The DNA for the CDR3 is TGTGCCAGCAGCTTAGCGGGCAACACTGAAGCTTTCCTT.